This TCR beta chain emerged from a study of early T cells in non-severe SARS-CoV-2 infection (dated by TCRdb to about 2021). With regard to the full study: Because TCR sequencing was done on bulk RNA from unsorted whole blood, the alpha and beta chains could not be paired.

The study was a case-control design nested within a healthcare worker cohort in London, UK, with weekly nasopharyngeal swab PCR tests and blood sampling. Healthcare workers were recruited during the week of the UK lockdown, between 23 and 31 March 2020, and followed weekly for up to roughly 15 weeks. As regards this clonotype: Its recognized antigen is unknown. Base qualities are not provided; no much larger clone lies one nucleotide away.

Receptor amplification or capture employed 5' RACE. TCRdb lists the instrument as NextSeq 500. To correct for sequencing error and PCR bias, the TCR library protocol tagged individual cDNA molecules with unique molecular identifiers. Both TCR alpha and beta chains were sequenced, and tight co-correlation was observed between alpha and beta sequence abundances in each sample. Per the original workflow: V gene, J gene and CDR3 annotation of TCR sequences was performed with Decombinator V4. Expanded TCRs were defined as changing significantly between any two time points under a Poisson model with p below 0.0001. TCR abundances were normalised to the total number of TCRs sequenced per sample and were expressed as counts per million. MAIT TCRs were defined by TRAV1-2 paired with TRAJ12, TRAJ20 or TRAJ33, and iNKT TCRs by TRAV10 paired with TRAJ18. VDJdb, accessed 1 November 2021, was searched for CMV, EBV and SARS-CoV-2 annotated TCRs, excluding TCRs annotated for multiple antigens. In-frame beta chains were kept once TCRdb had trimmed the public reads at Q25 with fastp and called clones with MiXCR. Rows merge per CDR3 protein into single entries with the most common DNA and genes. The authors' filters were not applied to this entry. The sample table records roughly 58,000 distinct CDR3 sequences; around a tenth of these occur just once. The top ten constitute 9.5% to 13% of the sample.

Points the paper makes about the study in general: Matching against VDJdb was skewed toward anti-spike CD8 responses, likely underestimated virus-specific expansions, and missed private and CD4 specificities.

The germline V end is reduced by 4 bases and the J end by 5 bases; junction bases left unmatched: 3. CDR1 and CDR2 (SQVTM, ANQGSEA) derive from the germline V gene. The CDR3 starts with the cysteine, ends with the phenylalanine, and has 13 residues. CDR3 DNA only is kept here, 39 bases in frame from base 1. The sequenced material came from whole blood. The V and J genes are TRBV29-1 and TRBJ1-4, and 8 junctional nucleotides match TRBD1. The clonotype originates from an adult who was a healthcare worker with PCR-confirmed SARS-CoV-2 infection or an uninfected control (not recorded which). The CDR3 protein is CSVVTGGNEKLFF. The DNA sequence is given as TGCAGCGTTGTAACAGGGGGGAATGAAAAACTGTTTTTT.